The 29 T cell receptor beta chains below were found in one sample sequenced in a study of glioma-infiltrating T cells after dendritic cell vaccination (dated by TCRdb to 2015 to 2016). Library preparation was by the immunoSEQ multiplex PCR assay. TCRdb holds this immuneACCESS table with in-frame rearrangements only. Some clones are missing; in checked studies, unresolved V genes explain under half, and the rest has no known cause. Here the sample has 90,000 or so clones; 70% to 90% occur a single time. The ten largest make up approximately 2.1% of the sample. This specimen's time point label, interpreted: after dendritic cell vaccination, including at tumor progression/relapse. Here the sequenced sample was blood, taken after dendritic cell vaccination. Receptors were obtained from a human donor with glioblastoma.

J is TRBJ1-1 and V is TRBV5-5; TRBD1 matches at 7 bases. This CDR3 is 14 amino acids long. V lost 6 bases and J lost 4; bases outside the gene matches: 9. Germline CDR1 SGHKS, CDR2 YYEKEE (reference sequence). CDR3 in DNA: TGTGCCAGCATCCAGACAGGGCGGGGCACTGAAGCTTTCTTT. The encoded protein is CASIQTGRGTEAFF.

The rearrangement links TRBV7-9 to TRBJ1-2, with a possible D match to TRBD1 (5 bases). Germline CDR1 and CDR2: SEHNR and FQNEAQ (reference sequence). The CDR3 extends over 14 amino acids. V was trimmed by 5 bases and J by 4 bases, leaving 14 bases between them. CDR3 in amino acids: CASSMGPEVYGYTF. The CDR3 DNA follows: TGTGCCAGCAGCATGGGGCCAGAGGTCTATGGCTACACCTTC.

This clone was picked up a small number of times. The rearrangement uses TRBV10-3 and TRBJ1-6; TRBD1 matches 9 bases. V shed 8 bases and J 8 bases; nucleotides not matched to a gene: 4. The germline gives CDR1 ENHRY, CDR2 SYGVKD. This CDR3 comprises 13 residues. CDR3: CAIGTGTDSPLHF. CDR3 DNA: TGTGCCATCGGGACAGGGACCGATTCACCCCTCCACTTT.

This clone was detected only a few times. DNA of the CDR3: TGTGCCAGCAGTGAAGGTCGTACGCAGTATTTT. This encodes CASSEGRTQYF. The gene calls are TRBV6-1 and TRBJ2-3, with D unresolved. CDR3 size: 11 residues. Trimming took off 1 base at V and 8 bases at J, with 4 bases between the two ends. Germline lookup yields CDR1 MNHNS and CDR2 SASEGT.

This clone has just one count. The chain has TRBV5-5 and TRBJ2-7, with unresolved D. The V end lost 0 bases, the J end lost 6 bases, and 7 bases lay between the germline ends. CDR3 size: 12 residues. CDR1 is SGHKS and CDR2 is YYEKEE in the germline V gene (reference sequence). This chain's CDR3 is CASSLDSSEQYF. The CDR3 coding sequence is TGTGCCAGCAGCTTGGACAGTTCCGAGCAGTACTTC.

The chain combines TRBV27 with TRBJ2-1; D is possibly TRBD2 (6 bases). The germline gives CDR1 MNHEY, CDR2 SMNVEV (reference sequence). The CDR3 runs 14 residues. With 0 bases removed from V and 6 bases from J, the gap between germline ends came to 9 bases. CDR3 in DNA: TGTGCCAGCAGTTTATCTCAACTAGCCAATGAGCAGTTCTTC. This codes for CASSLSQLANEQFF.

As DNA, the CDR3 is TGTGCCAGCAACAATTACATGAACACTGAAGCTTTCTTT. Encoded protein: CASNNYMNTEAFF. The rearrangement joins TRBV6-1 to TRBJ1-1; D unresolved. Germline V lookup: CDR1 MNHNS, CDR2 SASEGT. The CDR3 is made up of 13 amino acids. V shed 7 bases and J shed 0 bases, with 9 bases lying between them.

The chain combines TRBV30 with TRBJ1-2; the match to TRBD1 covers 9 bases. Germline V gives CDR1 GTSNPN, CDR2 SVGIG (reference sequence). Losses at the gene ends were 1 base for V and 6 bases for J; bases not matched to a gene: 3. The CDR3 is made up of 13 amino acids. The CDR3 DNA follows: TGTGCCTGGAGTGGAGGGACAGGGAATGGCTACACCTTC. This translates into CAWSGGTGNGYTF. The full variable domain, its missing parts supplied by reference TRBV30 and TRBJ1-2, is SQTIHQWPATLVQPVGSPLSLECTVEGTSNPNLYWYRQAAGRGLQLLFYSVGIGQISSEVPQNLSASRPQDRQFILSSKKLLLSDSGFYLCAWSGGTGNGYTFGSGTRLTVV.

The J gene is TRBJ1-3, the V gene TRBV9; weak D call: TRBD1 (5 bases). V was shortened by 2 bases and J by 0 bases, with 18 bases between the two germline ends. This CDR3 contains 18 residues. Germline V gene sequence: CDR1 SGDLS, CDR2 YYNGEE. The CDR3 here is CASSVTLQATSSGNTIYF. Here the CDR3 DNA reads TGTGCCAGCAGCGTTACGTTACAGGCTACGAGCTCTGGAAACACCATATATTTT.

The V call is TRBV6-5, the J call TRBJ1-2; a possible D gene is TRBD1 (5 bases). Germline V lookup: CDR1 MNHEY, CDR2 SVGAGI. The CDR3 contains 16 residues. The V and J ends lost 2 bases and 2 bases respectively, with 15 bases between them. CDR3 in amino acids: CASSYGSGLQNYGYTF. CDR3 DNA sequence: TGTGCCAGCAGTTACGGATCGGGACTTCAAAACTATGGCTACACCTTC.

The chain couples TRBV2 to TRBJ2-2; TRBD2 matches at 8 bases. Germline V gene lookup returns CDR1 SNHLY and CDR2 FYNNEI. The length of the CDR3 is 17 residues. Trimming cost V 3 bases and J 0 bases; bases outside gene matches: 6. Here the CDR3 DNA reads TGTGCCAGCAGTGAGGCCGGGAGGGCATCGAACACCGGGGAGCTGTTTTTT. It codes for CASSEAGRASNTGELFF. Supplemented by reference TRBV2 and TRBJ2-2, the full variable domain reads EPEVTQTPSHQVTQMGQEVILRCVPISNHLYFYWYRQILGQKVEFLVSFYNNEISEKSEIFDDQFSVERPDGSNFTLKIRSTKLEDSAMYFCASSEAGRASNTGELFFGEGSRLTVL.

This rearrangement joins TRBV2 to TRBJ1-2, with D unresolved. The CDR3 runs to 13 residues. The germline CDR1 and CDR2 sequences are SNHLY and FYNNEI. The ends were cut back, 2 bases at V and 3 bases at J, with 7 bases in the middle. In DNA, the CDR3 is TGTGCCAGCAGTGAATCGAGCTACTATGGCTACACCTTC. Protein: CASSESSYYGYTF.

The V call is TRBV11-2, the J call TRBJ2-7; D possibly corresponds to TRBD2 (6 bases). The germline CDR1 and CDR2 sequences are SGHAT and FQNNGV. Deletions cut 0 bases from V and 6 bases from J, with 15 bases between. The CDR3 is made up of 15 amino acids. CDR3 residues: CASSLDSGTRGEQYF. As DNA, the CDR3 is TGTGCCAGCAGCTTAGATTCTGGGACTCGAGGCGAGCAGTACTTC.

The chain recombines TRBV6-6 with TRBJ1-5; the D gene is possibly TRBD1 (5 bases). The CDR3 covers 14 residues. Germline lookup yields CDR1 MNHNY and CDR2 SVGAGI (reference sequence). V was shortened by 6 bases and J by 4 bases, with 13 bases between the two germline ends. DNA of the CDR3: TGTGCCAGCAGACCCCCACAGGATAATCAGCCCCAGCATTTT. It translates to CASRPPQDNQPQHF.

The rearrangement uses TRBV2 and TRBJ1-2; D may be TRBD1 (6 bases). Germline CDR1 SNHLY, CDR2 FYNNEI. V was shortened by 6 bases and J by 0 bases, with 14 bases between the two germline ends. The CDR3 sequence is 15 residues long. For the CDR3, the DNA is TGTGCCAGCAGCGAGGGACGGACAGCTAACTATGGCTACACCTTC. This sequence encodes CASSEGRTANYGYTF.

The rearrangement joins TRBV2 to TRBJ2-7; 8 nucleotides agree with TRBD2. J was trimmed by 4 bases and V by 0 bases; bases with no gene match: 8. Germline loops: CDR1 SNHLY, CDR2 FYNNEI. The CDR3 has 16 residues. Here the CDR3 reads CASSEASGIPPYEQYV. CDR3 DNA: TGTGCCAGCAGTGAAGCTAGCGGGATCCCCCCGTACGAGCAGTACGTC.

This sequence joins TRBV7-8 and TRBJ2-7; D perhaps matches TRBD1 (5 bases). The V and J ends lost 6 bases and 2 bases respectively, with 14 bases between them. Germline loops: CDR1 SGHVS, CDR2 FQNEAQ. This CDR3 is 14 amino acids long. The CDR3 nucleotides read TGTGCCAGCAGTCGGGCTACAGGTACCTACGAGCAGTACGTC. This sequence encodes CASSRATGTYEQYV.

The rearrangement links TRBV4-1 to TRBJ2-3; 10 bases line up with TRBD2. This CDR3 is 17 amino acids long. Germline-derived CDR1 and CDR2 are MGHRA and YSYEKL. J was trimmed by 2 bases and V by 4 bases; bases with no gene match: 9. The CDR3 DNA follows: TGCGCCAGCAGCCCCCTATGGAGCGGGAGGGCCACAGATACGCAGTATTTT. Its translation: CASSPLWSGRATDTQYF.

This chain joins TRBV10-3 and TRBJ2-1, with D maybe TRBD1 (6 bases). CDR1 and CDR2 (germline): ENHRY, SYGVKD. The CDR3 is 14 amino acids. Deletions cut 6 bases from V and 5 bases from J, with 14 bases between. CDR3 nucleotides: TGTGCCATCAGCCGAGAACAGGGTAACAATGAGCAGTTCTTC. It yields the protein CAISREQGNNEQFF.

The J gene is TRBJ1-2, the V gene TRBV7-2, with D perhaps matching TRBD1 (6 bases). This CDR3 spans 13 amino acids. Looked up from germline, CDR1 is SGHTA and CDR2 is FQGNSA. V was clipped by 5 bases and J by 7 bases, with 14 bases between them. This CDR3 is CASSLQGLSGYTF. The CDR3 bases are TGTGCCAGCAGCCTACAGGGTCTGTCTGGCTACACCTTC.

CDR3 loop: CATNSAYGYTF. DNA for the CDR3: TGTGCCACCAACAGTGCGTATGGCTACACCTTC. This chain uses TRBV25-1 with TRBJ1-2; D uncertain. V was cut by 10 bases and J by 5 bases, with 11 bases left in between. The germline V gene encodes CDR1 MGHDK and CDR2 SYGVNS. The CDR3 totals 11 residues.

V gene TRBV19 combines with J gene TRBJ2-5, with 9 bases identical to TRBD1. Looked up from germline, CDR1 is LNHDA and CDR2 is SQIVND (reference sequence). This CDR3 is built from 16 residues. Trimming cost V 6 bases and J 1 base; bases outside gene matches: 9. CDR3 in amino acids: CASRSSEQGAQETQYF. Written as DNA, the CDR3 is TGTGCCAGTAGATCCTCCGAACAGGGGGCCCAAGAGACCCAGTACTTC. Full variable domain (missing parts from reference TRBV19 and TRBJ2-5): DGGITQSPKYLFRKEGQNVTLSCEQNLNHDAMYWYRQDPGQGLRLIYYSQIVNDFQKGDIAEGYSVSREKKESFPLTVTSAQKNPTAFYLCASRSSEQGAQETQYFGPGTRLLVL.

J is TRBJ2-7 and V is TRBV18; 7 bases fit TRBD1. The junction had 7 bases not matched to a gene; V was cut back by 5 bases and J by 3 bases. The CDR3 is 14 residues long. Germline assignment: CDR1 KGHSH and CDR2 LQKENI. Here the CDR3 reads CASSINRDSYEQYV. CDR3 nucleotide sequence: TGTGCCAGCTCAATTAACCGGGACAGCTACGAGCAGTACGTC.

This clone showed up just once. The CDR3 DNA sequence: TGCGCCAGCAGCTCAACCCTTAGCGGGGGGAGCACAGATACGCAGTATTTT. This translates into CASSSTLSGGSTDTQYF. The genes are TRBV5-1 and TRBJ2-3; 10 positions match TRBD2. The CDR3 spans 17 residues. Germline V gene data show CDR1 as SGHRS and CDR2 as YFSETQ. V lost 3 bases, J lost 0 bases, and 7 bases stayed unmatched. The full variable domain, in which reference TRBV5-1 and TRBJ2-3 provide the parts outside the CDR3, is KAGVTQTPRYLIKTRGQQVTLSCSPISGHRSVSWYQQTPGQGLQFLFEYFSETQRNKGNFPGRFSGRQFSNSRSEMNVSTLELGDSALYLCASSSTLSGGSTDTQYFGPGTRLTVL.

The V and J genes are TRBV2 and TRBJ2-1; D unclear. The CDR3 sequence is 12 residues long. In germline, CDR1 is SNHLY, CDR2 FYNNEI. Trimming cost V 5 bases and J 7 bases, with 9 bases left between them. As DNA, the CDR3 is TGTGCCAGCAGTTATATAGAGAATGAGCAGTTCTTC. Translating gives CASSYIENEQFF.

This chain connects TRBV6-1 to TRBJ1-3; tentative D call: TRBD1 (5 bases). CDR3 length equals 13 residues. Germline CDR1 reads MNHNS; CDR2 reads SASEGT. V was shortened by 8 bases and J by 5 bases, with 13 bases between the two germline ends. The CDR3 sequence: CASGQGYRNTIYF. DNA of the CDR3: TGTGCCAGCGGTCAGGGCTACCGAAACACCATATATTTT.

The gene calls are TRBV7-6 and TRBJ2-7, with 10 bases lining up with TRBD2. CDR1 and CDR2 (germline): SGHVS, FNYEAQ. CDR3 length: 15 amino acids. The V segment lost 5 bases and the J segment 0 bases; nucleotides outside the gene matches: 4. The CDR3, as DNA: TGTGCCAGCAGCCGCACTAGCGGGGACTCCTACGAGCAGTACTTC. Translated, it gives CASSRTSGDSYEQYF. Together with reference TRBV7-6 and TRBJ2-7, the CDR3 gives the full variable domain: GAGVSQSPRYKVTKRGQDVALRCDPISGHVSLYWYRQALGQGPEFLTYFNYEAQQDKSGLPNDRFSAERPEGSISTLTIQRTEQRDSAMYRCASSRTSGDSYEQYFGPGTRLTVT.

This clone is a singleton in its sample. The chain combines TRBV5-1 with TRBJ2-3; 13 bases are shared with TRBD2. With V trimmed by 4 bases and J by 6 bases, 8 bases remained unmatched. This CDR3 spans 16 amino acids. Germline-derived CDR1 and CDR2 are SGHRS and YFSETQ. The CDR3: CASSGGTSGAMDTQYF. The CDR3 DNA sequence: TGCGCCAGCAGCGGGGGGACTAGCGGGGCCATGGATACGCAGTATTTT.

There are a few counts of this clone. The chain carries TRBV4-1 and TRBJ1-2; TRBD1 aligns across 7 bases. Per the germline V gene, CDR1 is MGHRA and CDR2 is YSYEKL. This CDR3 contains 12 residues. Unmatched junction bases numbered 4, after V lost 5 bases and J lost 7 bases. The CDR3 DNA sequence: TGCGCCAGCAGCGACAGGGAGCTTGGCTACACCTTC. Protein product: CASSDRELGYTF.